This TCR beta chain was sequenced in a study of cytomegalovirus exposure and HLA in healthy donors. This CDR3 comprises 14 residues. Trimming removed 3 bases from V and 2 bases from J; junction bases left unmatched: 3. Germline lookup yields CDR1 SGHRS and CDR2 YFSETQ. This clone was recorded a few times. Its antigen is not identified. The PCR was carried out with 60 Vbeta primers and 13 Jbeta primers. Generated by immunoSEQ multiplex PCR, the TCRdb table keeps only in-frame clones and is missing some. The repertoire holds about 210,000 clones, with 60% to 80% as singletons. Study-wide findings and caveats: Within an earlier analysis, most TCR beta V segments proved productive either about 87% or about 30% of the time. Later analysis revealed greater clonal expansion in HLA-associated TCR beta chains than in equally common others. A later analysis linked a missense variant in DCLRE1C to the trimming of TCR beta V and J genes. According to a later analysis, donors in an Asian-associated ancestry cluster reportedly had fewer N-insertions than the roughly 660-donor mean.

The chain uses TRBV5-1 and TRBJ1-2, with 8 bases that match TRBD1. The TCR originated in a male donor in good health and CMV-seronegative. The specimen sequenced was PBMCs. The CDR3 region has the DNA TGCGCCAGCAGCTGGGGACAGGAGAACTATGGCTACACCTTC. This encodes CASSWGQENYGYTF.